The sequence of this T cell receptor (beta chain) was determined in a study of shared T cell receptors in the human thymus (dated by TCRdb to the early 2020s). For context, the study as a whole: The study examined how the human thymus generates shared, self-reactive T-cell receptor alpha chains.

To note about this clone: No antigen is known for it. One junction end does not reproduce the germline sequence, and a read error may be involved.

Library generation was performed with the immunoSEQ multiplex PCR assay. TCRdb mirrors the immuneACCESS table, restricted to in-frame sequences. Some clones are absent from its copies; in checked studies, under half trace to an unresolved V gene, and the reason for the others is unknown. Across this sample there are 450,000 to 650,000 clones, with 75% to 80% seen only once. The ten biggest clones cover roughly 0.013% of the sample. The CDR3 measures 14 amino acids from cysteine to phenylalanine. CDR3 DNA is the only sequence kept; it has 42 bases, read in frame from the first base. According to the germline V gene (reference sequence), CDR1 reads GTSNPN and CDR2 reads SVGIG. This sample also belongs to another study, concerning human thymus T cells. Per the second study: Immunologically healthy infants undergoing open corrective cardiac surgery for congenital heart defects in Finland were used as donors. Thymus tissue was collected as surgical resects that were removed during corrective cardiac surgery. V and J gene segment usage appeared biased in both thymic and peripheral blood repertoires. Highly overlapping thymic TCR repertoires among unrelated individuals were reported in the related research. The study described the TCR alpha and beta repertoires in about eight infant thymus samples and a few matching peripheral blood samples. The cohort included over five male and two female infants, with donor ages spanning 7 to 244 days. Thymocytes were freed from the tissue by mechanical means and kept at -70 degrees C as pellets of roughly 9-33 million cells. Genomic DNA was extracted from frozen cell pellets with a QIAsymphony instrument. TCRB and TCRAD loci were amplified from a standardized quantity of quality-controlled genomic DNA using the immunoSEQ multiplex PCR assay. The V(D)J region was spanned by amplicons of a length sufficient to cover the CDR3 and to identify V and J genes. Amplicon sequencing was performed on an Illumina platform through the commercial immunoSEQ service. Primer bias and sequencing errors were corrected using previously described methods, and TCRAD and TCRB definitions followed the IMGT database. Repertoires were analysed with immunoSEQ Analyzer 3.0 and VDJTools, covering basic statistics, V/J segment usage, diversity estimates, rarefaction and pairwise overlap. To estimate diversity, the Chao1, ChaoE, Efron-Thisted, Shannon and inverse Simpson indices were applied, and diversity was also estimated on datasets down-sampled to the smallest sample. Repertoire overlap was determined by strict matching of CDR3 nucleotide sequence, V gene and J gene, and Jaccard-based multidimensional scaling clustering was applied. On average, about 800,000 unique TCRB clonotypes were obtained from thymus samples, compared with 75,000 to 90,000 from blood samples.

Recombination connected TRBV30 to TRBJ1-1, with TRBD1 matching 9 junction bases. Input material: thymocytes. This clonotype originated in a boy under two years old with a congenital heart defect. Donor details come from another sample of the same person, matched by shared clones. The CDR3 region reads CAWSLGTGNAEAFF. The nucleotides are TGTGCCTGGAGTCTCGGGACAGGGAACGCTGAAGCTTTCTTT.